Below, 16 T cell receptor beta chains from the same sample are listed, as sequenced in a study of shared clonotypes between healthy human individuals (dated by TCRdb to 2020 to 2021). Libraries came from the immunoSEQ multiplex PCR assay. TCRdb's version of the immuneACCESS table is confined to in-frame rearrangements and falls short of the full clone set. An unresolved V gene accounts for under half of the shortfall where checked; the remainder is of unknown origin. For this sample the table gives over a million clones, of which under 80% were detected only once. Jointly, the top ten make up roughly 1.5% of the sample. The sample was memory CD4+ T cells sorted from blood. The cell subset or site label, as the study defines it: CD45RA-negative fraction. These receptors were collected from a man younger than 30 in good health.

DNA of the CDR3: TGTGCCAGCACCCCGGGAGGGGATAATGAAAAACTGTTTTTT. This translates into CASTPGGDNEKLFF. The chain recombines TRBV28 with TRBJ1-4; TRBD1 is a possible D gene (5 bases). Germline values: CDR1 MDHEN, CDR2 SYDVKM. Trimming took 7 bases from V and 4 from J, leaving 13 bases between them. The CDR3 is 14 amino acids.

The chain couples TRBV6-1 to TRBJ1-5; D is unresolved. Germline V gene data show CDR1 as MNHNS and CDR2 as SASEGT. The CDR3 covers 16 residues. V dropped 3 bases and J dropped 0 bases, with 12 bases sitting between them. The CDR3 coding sequence is TGTGCCAGCAGTGACCTCCCAAGAAATAGCAATCAGCCCCAGCATTTT. Its protein product is CASSDLPRNSNQPQHF.

J is TRBJ1-6 and V is TRBV7-3, with TRBD1 matching over 9 bases. The CDR3 length is 15 residues. CDR1 is SGHTA, CDR2 FQGTGA, per germline. Losses at the gene ends were 1 base for V and 7 bases for J; bases not matched to a gene: 2. The CDR3, as DNA: TGTGCCAGCAGCTTAAGGGGGACAGGGAATTCACCCCTCCACTTT. Its protein is CASSLRGTGNSPLHF.

A single count supports this clone. The chain carries TRBV7-2 and TRBJ1-5; TRBD1 agrees at 8 bases. Germline V gives CDR1 SGHTA, CDR2 FQGNSA. The CDR3 has 16 amino acids. V shed 2 bases and J 2 bases; nucleotides not matched to a gene: 5. In DNA, the CDR3 is TGTGCCAGCAGCTTATCAAAGGACAGGGGCAATCAGCCCCAGCATTTT. Translation: CASSLSKDRGNQPQHF.

The CDR3 nucleotides read TGTGCCATCAGTGAGCGGACTAGCGGGAGAGGGACAGATACGCAGTATTTT. It is translated as CAISERTSGRGTDTQYF. This rearrangement joins TRBV10-3 to TRBJ2-3; 13 nucleotides agree with TRBD2. Trimming removed 2 bases from V and 3 bases from J; junction bases left unmatched: 5. Germline-derived CDR1 and CDR2 are ENHRY and SYGVKD. The CDR3 runs 17 residues.

The chain couples TRBV7-2 to TRBJ2-5; D perhaps matches TRBD2 (6 bases). Trimming took off 4 bases at V and 5 bases at J, with 14 bases between the two ends. In germline, CDR1 is SGHTA, CDR2 FQGNSA. The CDR3 runs 14 residues. CDR3: CASSSKRVGETQYF. The CDR3 coding sequence is TGTGCCAGCAGCTCCAAGCGGGTTGGCGAGACCCAGTACTTC.

This sequence joins TRBV7-9 and TRBJ2-5; D uncertain. The J call may be wrong; the DNA end is better matched by TRBJ2-7. CDR1 and CDR2 from the germline V gene are SEHNR and FQNEAQ (reference sequence). The CDR3 extends over 12 amino acids. The CDR3 loop is CASSNQAYEQYF. The DNA for the CDR3 is TGTGCCAGCAGCAATCAGGCTTACGAGCAGTACTTC.

The V and J genes are TRBV6-1 and TRBJ2-7; 11 bases agree with TRBD1. In germline, CDR1 is MNHNS, CDR2 SASEGT. This CDR3 comprises 13 residues. The V gene end was trimmed by 11 bases and the J gene end by 6 bases; junction bases not matched to a gene: 9. The CDR3 loop is CAGGQGVFSEQYF. The CDR3 DNA reads TGTGCCGGGGGACAGGGGGTATTCTCCGAGCAGTACTTC.

The chain couples TRBV18 to TRBJ2-1, with D perhaps TRBD1 (5 bases). Germline loops: CDR1 KGHSH, CDR2 LQKENI. V was cut by 2 bases and J by 5 bases, with 10 bases left in between. This CDR3 contains 14 residues. The chain's CDR3 is CASSPGADNNEQFF. CDR3 bases: TGTGCCAGCTCACCAGGGGCAGACAACAATGAGCAGTTCTTC.

The rearrangement uses TRBV29-1 and TRBJ2-7; 7 bases are a match to TRBD1. Trimming cost V 3 bases and J 4 bases; bases outside gene matches: 9. Germline CDR1 reads SQVTM; CDR2 reads ANQGSEA. CDR3 length: 14 residues. The CDR3 is CSVEAQGLQYEQYF. The CDR3, as DNA: TGCAGCGTTGAGGCACAGGGGCTTCAGTACGAGCAGTACTTC.

This rearrangement joins TRBV5-1 to TRBJ2-5; 7 bases match TRBD2. The V segment lost 2 bases and the J segment 5 bases; nucleotides outside the gene matches: 3. The CDR3 is made up of 13 amino acids. Germline V gene data show CDR1 as SGHRS and CDR2 as YFSETQ. In nucleotides, the CDR3 is TGCGCCAGCAGCTTATGGGAGGGGGAGACCCAGTACTTC. Translation gives CASSLWEGETQYF.

The chain couples TRBV7-9 to TRBJ1-5; tentative D call: TRBD1 (6 bases). The germline V gene encodes CDR1 SEHNR and CDR2 FQNEAQ (reference sequence). The CDR3 consists of 14 residues. Trimming cost V 3 bases and J 3 bases, with 9 bases left between them. The CDR3 region is CASSFSGDNQPQHF. Written as DNA, the CDR3 is TGTGCCAGCAGCTTTTCAGGGGACAATCAGCCCCAGCATTTT.

The chain has TRBV5-1 and TRBJ1-2; maybe TRBD1 (5 bases). V was trimmed by 0 bases and J by 4 bases, leaving 16 bases between them. Germline CDR1 reads SGHRS; CDR2 reads YFSETQ. This CDR3 has 16 residues. The CDR3 DNA is TGCGCCAGCAGCTTGGTCGGCTACGTCGACAGCTATGGCTACACCTTC. Translated, it gives CASSLVGYVDSYGYTF.

This chain connects TRBV19 to TRBJ1-3, with D possibly matching TRBD1 (6 bases). The CDR3 extends over 15 amino acids. Trimming left V 5 bases short and J 0 bases short, with 11 bases between. Per germline, CDR1 LNHDA and CDR2 SQIVND (reference sequence). The chain's CDR3 is CASSGGRDSGNTIYF. CDR3 coding DNA: TGTGCCAGTAGTGGGGGCAGGGACTCTGGAAACACCATATATTTT.

The rearrangement uses TRBV9 and TRBJ2-3, with TRBD2 matching over 9 bases. From germline, CDR1 is SGDLS and CDR2 YYNGEE. The CDR3 sequence is 15 residues long. The V gene end was trimmed by 0 bases and the J gene end by 15 bases; junction bases not matched to a gene: 14. The DNA for the CDR3 is TGTGCCAGCAGCGTAGGGGTAGCGGGGGCCCAGGTAACTTATTTT. This gives the protein CASSVGVAGAQVTYF. The whole variable domain, filled in from reference TRBV9 and TRBJ2-3, reads DSGVTQTPKHLITATGQRVTLRCSPRSGDLSVYWYQQSLDQGLQFLIQYYNGEERAKGNILERFSAQQFPDLHSELNLSSLELGDSALYFCASSVGVAGAQVTYFGPGTRLTVL.

The chain is built from TRBV29-1 and TRBJ2-2; the D gene is possibly TRBD2 (5 bases). The CDR3 sequence is 13 residues long. The germline V gene has CDR1 SQVTM and CDR2 ANQGSEA. With 4 bases removed from V and 5 bases from J, the gap between germline ends came to 11 bases. The chain's CDR3 is CSVGSAATGELFF. In nucleotides, the CDR3 is TGCAGCGTTGGGTCAGCGGCGACCGGGGAGCTGTTTTTT.